This T cell receptor (beta chain) was identified in a study of cytomegalovirus exposure and HLA in healthy donors. General study findings and limits: The study recorded over 150 TCR beta chains that were cytomegalovirus-associated.

The CDR3 is 14 residues long. V lost 4 bases, J lost 5 bases, and 17 bases lay in between. Germline V gives CDR1 GTSNPN, CDR2 SVGIG (reference sequence). In regard to this clone: Its antigen remains unknown.

It was with 60 Vbeta and 13 Jbeta primers that the PCR ran. Sequencing used immunoSEQ multiplex PCR; TCRdb keeps in-frame clones, though not all of them. The table for this sample gives about 91,000 clones. Input material: PBMCs. The gene calls are TRBV30 and TRBJ2-5, with D perhaps matching TRBD2 (5 bases). The source is a young woman in good health and CMV-seronegative. The CDR3, as DNA: TGTGCCTGGAACCACGGGATTTCGCGGGAGACCCAGTACTTC. It specifies CAWNHGISRETQYF.